Below, one T cell receptor beta chain is given with its context. Other DNA sequences in the same sample also yield this CDR3. Repertoires were generated with immunoSEQ multiplex PCR, while TCRdb's copy carries only in-frame clones and drops some. The sample includes about 150,000 clones, roughly 93% of them seen just once. The data derive from a study of control samples from healthy donors and cancer patients. Between the trimmed V and J ends, which lost 0 bases and 4 bases, there was a span of 10 bases. The germline CDR1 and CDR2 sequences are SGDLS and YYNGEE. The CDR3 is 14 amino acids. This receptor was identified in a man aged 18 to 29 in good health. This chain links TRBV9 with TRBJ1-1; D perhaps matches TRBD1 (5 bases). The specimen was blood. The CDR3 DNA reads as TGTGCCAGCAGCGTAGGGGGCCTAGGCACTGAAGCTTTCTTT. Translating gives CASSVGGLGTEAFF.